This TCR beta chain stems from a study of blood T cell repertoires in COVID-19. Across the whole study: Samples taken during acute and convalescent COVID-19 were collected in the United States, Italy and Spain. Nucleic acid was either cDNA or gDNA, and it came from T cells, B-cell-depleted T cells, or PBMCs.

Original methodology: Estimation of nucleated cell counts was performed using reference gene primer amplification. Assay used: immunoSEQ multiplex PCR; TCRdb lists only in-frame clones, some missing. V and J calls and clone size are copied from that table; D and trimming were computed from the DNA. The sample contains 45,000 to 60,000 clones, around 85% of which appear only once. Trimming took off 4 bases at V and 1 base at J, with 7 bases between the two ends. Germline-derived CDR1 and CDR2 are LGHNA and YNFKEQ. The CDR3 extends over 14 amino acids. Input material: peripheral blood. This clonotype was obtained from a human donor in a cohort sampled during active COVID-19. The chain carries TRBV4-2 and TRBJ2-2; tentatively, D is TRBD2 (5 bases). The CDR3 nucleotides read TGTGCCAGCAGCCGAGGACTGAACACCGGGGAGCTGTTTTTT. This sequence encodes CASSRGLNTGELFF.